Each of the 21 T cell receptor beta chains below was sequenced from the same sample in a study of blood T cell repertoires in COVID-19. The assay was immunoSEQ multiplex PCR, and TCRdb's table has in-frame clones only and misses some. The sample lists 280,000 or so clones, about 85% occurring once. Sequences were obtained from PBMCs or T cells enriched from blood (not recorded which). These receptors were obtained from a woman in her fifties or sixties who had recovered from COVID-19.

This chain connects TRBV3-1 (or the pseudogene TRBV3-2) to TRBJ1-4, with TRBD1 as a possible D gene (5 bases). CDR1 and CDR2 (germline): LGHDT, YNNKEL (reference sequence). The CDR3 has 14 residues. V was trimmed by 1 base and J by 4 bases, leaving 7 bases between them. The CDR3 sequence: CASSQGQFNEKLFF. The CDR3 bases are TGTGCCAGCAGCCAAGGACAGTTTAATGAAAAACTGTTTTTT.

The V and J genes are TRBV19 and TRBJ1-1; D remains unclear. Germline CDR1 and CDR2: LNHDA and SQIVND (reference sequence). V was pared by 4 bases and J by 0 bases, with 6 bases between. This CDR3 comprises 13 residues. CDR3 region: CASSTNLNTEAFF. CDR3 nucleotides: TGTGCCAGTAGTACAAATTTGAACACTGAAGCTTTCTTT.

The CDR3 coding sequence is TGTGCCAGCAGCCATTACACTAGCGGGAGGCAGGACGATGAGCAGTTCTTC. Residues: CASSHYTSGRQDDEQFF. V usage is TRBV3-1 (or the pseudogene TRBV3-2) and J usage is TRBJ2-1, with TRBD2 identical over 12 bases. CDR1 LGHDT and CDR2 YNNKEL come from the germline V gene (reference sequence). The CDR3 contains 17 residues. V was pared by 3 bases and J by 8 bases, with 11 bases of the junction left unmatched.

For the CDR3, the DNA is TGTGCCAGCAGCTTACTCCCTCGGGGCTCCTACAATGAGCAGTTCTTC. Its translation is CASSLLPRGSYNEQFF. The rearrangement uses TRBV7-2 and TRBJ2-1; the D gene is possibly TRBD2 (5 bases). Germline V gene lookup returns CDR1 SGHTA and CDR2 FQGNSA. This CDR3 contains 16 residues. V was trimmed by 2 bases and J by 0 bases, leaving 11 bases between them.

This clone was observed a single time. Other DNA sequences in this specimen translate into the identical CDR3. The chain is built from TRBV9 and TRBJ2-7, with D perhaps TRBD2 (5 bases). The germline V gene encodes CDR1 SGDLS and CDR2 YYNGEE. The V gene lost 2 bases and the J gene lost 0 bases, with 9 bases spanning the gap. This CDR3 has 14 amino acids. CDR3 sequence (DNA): TGTGCCAGCAGCGTGGGAGATTCCTCCTACGAGCAGTACTTC. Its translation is CASSVGDSSYEQYF.

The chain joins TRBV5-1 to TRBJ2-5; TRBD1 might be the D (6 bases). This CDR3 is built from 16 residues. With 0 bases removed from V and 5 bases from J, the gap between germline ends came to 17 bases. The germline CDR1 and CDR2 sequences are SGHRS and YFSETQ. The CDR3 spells CASSLEVGARSETQYF. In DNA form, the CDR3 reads TGCGCCAGCAGCTTGGAGGTGGGGGCTCGTTCGGAGACCCAGTACTTC.

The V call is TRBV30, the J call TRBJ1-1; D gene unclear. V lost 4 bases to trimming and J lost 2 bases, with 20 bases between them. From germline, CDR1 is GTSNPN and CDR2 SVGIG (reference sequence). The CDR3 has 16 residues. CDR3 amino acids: CAWNRLREGRNTEAFF. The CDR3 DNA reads TGTGCCTGGAACCGCCTTCGTGAGGGCCGAAACACTGAAGCTTTCTTT.

The CDR3 loop reads CASGLGGTFDYEQYF. The CDR3 bases are TGTGCCAGCGGACTTGGCGGCACTTTCGACTACGAGCAGTACTTC. The gene calls are TRBV28 and TRBJ2-7, with a possible D match to TRBD2 (5 bases). Germline lookup yields CDR1 MDHEN and CDR2 SYDVKM. Trimming took 8 bases from V and 3 from J, leaving 20 bases between them. The length of the CDR3 is 15 residues.

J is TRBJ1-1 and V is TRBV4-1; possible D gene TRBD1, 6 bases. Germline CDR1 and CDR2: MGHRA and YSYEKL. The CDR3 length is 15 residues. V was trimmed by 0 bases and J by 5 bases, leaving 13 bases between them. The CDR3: CASSQDPRGLTEAFF. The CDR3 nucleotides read TGCGCCAGCAGCCAAGATCCCAGGGGATTAACTGAAGCTTTCTTT.

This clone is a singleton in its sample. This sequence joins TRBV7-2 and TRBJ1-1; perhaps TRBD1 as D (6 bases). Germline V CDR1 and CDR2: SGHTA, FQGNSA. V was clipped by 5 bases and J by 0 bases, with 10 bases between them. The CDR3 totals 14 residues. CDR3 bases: TGTGCCAGCAGCCCACAGGGTATGAACACTGAAGCTTTCTTT. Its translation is CASSPQGMNTEAFF. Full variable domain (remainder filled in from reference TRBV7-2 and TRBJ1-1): GAGVSQSPSNKVTEKGKDVELRCDPISGHTALYWYRQSLGQGLEFLIYFQGNSAPDKSGLPSDRFSAERTGGSVSTLTIQRTQQEDSAVYLCASSPQGMNTEAFFGQGTRLTVV.

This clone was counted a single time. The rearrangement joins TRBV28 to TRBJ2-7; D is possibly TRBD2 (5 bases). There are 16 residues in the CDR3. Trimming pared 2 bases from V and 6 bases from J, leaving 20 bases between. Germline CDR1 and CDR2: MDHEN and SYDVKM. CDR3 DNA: TGTGCCAGCAGTTTACTGGGGAGCGCGTTATTGCGCGAGCAGTACTTC. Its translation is CASSLLGSALLREQYF.

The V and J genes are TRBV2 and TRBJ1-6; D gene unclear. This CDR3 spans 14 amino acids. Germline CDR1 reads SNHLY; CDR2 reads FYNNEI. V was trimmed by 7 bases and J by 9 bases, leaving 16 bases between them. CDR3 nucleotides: TGTGCCAGCAAAGCCGAGGGAATGGGTTCACCCCTCCACTTT. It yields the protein CASKAEGMGSPLHF. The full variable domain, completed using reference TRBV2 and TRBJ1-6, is EPEVTQTPSHQVTQMGQEVILRCVPISNHLYFYWYRQILGQKVEFLVSFYNNEISEKSEIFDDQFSVERPDGSNFTLKIRSTKLEDSAMYFCASKAEGMGSPLHFGNGTRLTVT.

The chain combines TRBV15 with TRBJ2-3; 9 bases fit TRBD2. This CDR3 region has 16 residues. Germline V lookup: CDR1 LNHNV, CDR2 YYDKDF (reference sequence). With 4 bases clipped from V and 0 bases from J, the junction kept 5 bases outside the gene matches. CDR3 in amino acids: CATSKGAGGSTDTQYF. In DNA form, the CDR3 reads TGTGCCACCAGCAAAGGAGCGGGGGGTAGCACAGATACGCAGTATTTT.

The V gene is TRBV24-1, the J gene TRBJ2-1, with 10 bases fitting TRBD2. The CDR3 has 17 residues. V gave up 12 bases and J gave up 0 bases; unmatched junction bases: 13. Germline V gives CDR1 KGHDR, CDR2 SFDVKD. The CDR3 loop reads CAGPGLAGESSYNEQFF. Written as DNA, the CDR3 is TGTGCCGGACCGGGGCTAGCGGGGGAGAGCTCCTACAATGAGCAGTTCTTC.

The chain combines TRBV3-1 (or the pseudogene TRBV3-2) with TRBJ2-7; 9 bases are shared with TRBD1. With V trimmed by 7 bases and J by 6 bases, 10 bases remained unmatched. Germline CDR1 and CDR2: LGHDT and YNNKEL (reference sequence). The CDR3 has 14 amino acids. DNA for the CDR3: TGTGCCAGCACCCCGGGACAGGGAAAGAGCGAGCAGTACTTC. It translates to CASTPGQGKSEQYF.

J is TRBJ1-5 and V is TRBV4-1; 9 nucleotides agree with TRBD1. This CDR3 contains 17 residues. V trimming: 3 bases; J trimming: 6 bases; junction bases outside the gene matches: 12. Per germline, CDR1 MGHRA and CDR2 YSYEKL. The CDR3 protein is CASSHTEDRGWSQPQHF. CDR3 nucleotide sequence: TGCGCCAGCAGCCACACCGAGGACAGGGGTTGGTCTCAGCCCCAGCATTTT.

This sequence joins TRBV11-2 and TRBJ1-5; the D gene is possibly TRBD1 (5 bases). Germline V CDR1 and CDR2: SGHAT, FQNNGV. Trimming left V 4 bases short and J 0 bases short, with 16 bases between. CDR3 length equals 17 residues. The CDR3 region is CASSWTSGGGSNQPQHF. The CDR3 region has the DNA TGTGCCAGCAGCTGGACCAGCGGGGGAGGTAGCAATCAGCCCCAGCATTTT.

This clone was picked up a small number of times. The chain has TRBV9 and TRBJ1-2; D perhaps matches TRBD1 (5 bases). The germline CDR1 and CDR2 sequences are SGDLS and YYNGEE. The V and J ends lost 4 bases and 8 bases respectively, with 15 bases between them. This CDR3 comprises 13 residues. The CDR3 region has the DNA TGTGCCAGCAGCCTTACAGGCAGTGGAGGCTACACCTTC. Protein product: CASSLTGSGGYTF.

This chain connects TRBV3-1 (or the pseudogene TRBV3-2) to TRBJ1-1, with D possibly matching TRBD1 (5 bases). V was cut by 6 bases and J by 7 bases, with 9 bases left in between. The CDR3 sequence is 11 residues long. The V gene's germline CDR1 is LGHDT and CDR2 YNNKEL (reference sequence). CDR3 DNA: TGTGCCAGCAGAGGGGCCAATGAAGCTTTCTTT. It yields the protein CASRGANEAFF.

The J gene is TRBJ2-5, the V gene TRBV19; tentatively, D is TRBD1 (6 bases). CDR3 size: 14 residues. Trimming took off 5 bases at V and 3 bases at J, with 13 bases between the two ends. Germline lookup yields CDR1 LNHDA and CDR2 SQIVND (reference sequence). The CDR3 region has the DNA TGTGCCAGTAGTCAGGGGACGCGAAAAGAGACCCAGTACTTC. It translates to CASSQGTRKETQYF.

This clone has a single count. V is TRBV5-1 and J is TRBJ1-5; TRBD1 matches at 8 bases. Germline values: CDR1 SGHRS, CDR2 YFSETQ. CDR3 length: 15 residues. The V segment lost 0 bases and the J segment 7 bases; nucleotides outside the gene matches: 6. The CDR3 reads CASSLVPGGGQPQHF. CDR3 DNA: TGCGCCAGCAGCTTGGTTCCAGGGGGCGGGCAGCCCCAGCATTTT.